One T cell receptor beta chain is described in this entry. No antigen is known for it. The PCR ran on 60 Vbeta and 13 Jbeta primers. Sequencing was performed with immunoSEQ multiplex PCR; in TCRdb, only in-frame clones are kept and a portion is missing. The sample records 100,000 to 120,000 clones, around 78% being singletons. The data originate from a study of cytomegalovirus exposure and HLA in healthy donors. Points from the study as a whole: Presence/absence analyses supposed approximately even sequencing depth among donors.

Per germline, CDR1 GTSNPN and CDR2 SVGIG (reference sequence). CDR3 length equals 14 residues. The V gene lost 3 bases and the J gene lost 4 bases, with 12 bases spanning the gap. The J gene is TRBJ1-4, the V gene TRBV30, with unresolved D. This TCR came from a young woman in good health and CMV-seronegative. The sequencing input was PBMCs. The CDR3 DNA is TGTGCCTGGAGCCTGGCGGTGGGTAATGAAAAACTGTTTTTT. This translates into CAWSLAVGNEKLFF.